This TCR beta chain was profiled in a study of neoadjuvant anti-PD-1 for oral cavity cancer. Study overall: Patients without progression received a fourth nivolumab dose around day 43, then surgical resection on days 50-56.

Study outcomes and limitations: Higher pretreatment blood Treg/Th17 ratios correlated with higher pretreatment blood and lower post-treatment tumor TCRbeta clonality. Each response group had just a few patients in TCR analyses.

The CDR3 runs 16 residues. Trimming removed 1 base from V and 3 bases from J, with 13 bases in between. Germline CDR1 SEHNR, CDR2 FQNEAQ (reference sequence). Clones were read by immunoSEQ multiplex PCR, and TCRdb kept only the in-frame ones, dropping some. Among roughly 14,000 clones, under 85% were seen once, and the ten largest hold around 2.4%. Details on this clone: The target antigen is unknown.

Time point of the sample: after neoadjuvant nivolumab, at surgical resection. The source material was PBMCs, sampled after nivolumab (anti-PD-1) treatment. This rearrangement joins TRBV7-9 to TRBJ2-4; possible D gene TRBD1, 6 bases. This clonotype originated in a person aged 40-85 years with oral cavity squamous cell carcinoma. The CDR3 bases are TGTGCCAGCAGCTTAGGACAGGCCTTGGGCAAAAACATTCAGTACTTC. Translating gives CASSLGQALGKNIQYF.